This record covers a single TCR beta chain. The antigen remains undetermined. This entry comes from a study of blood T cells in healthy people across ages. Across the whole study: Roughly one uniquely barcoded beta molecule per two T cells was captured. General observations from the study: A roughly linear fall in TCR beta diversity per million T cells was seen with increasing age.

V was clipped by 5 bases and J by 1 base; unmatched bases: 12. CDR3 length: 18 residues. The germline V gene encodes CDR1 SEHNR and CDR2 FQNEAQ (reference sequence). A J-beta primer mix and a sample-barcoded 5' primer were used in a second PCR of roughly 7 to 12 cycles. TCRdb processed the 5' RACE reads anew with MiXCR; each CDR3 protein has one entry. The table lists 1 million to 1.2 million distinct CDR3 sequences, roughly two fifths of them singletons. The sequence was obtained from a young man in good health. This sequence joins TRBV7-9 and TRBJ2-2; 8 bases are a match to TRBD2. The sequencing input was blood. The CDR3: CASSREPGTSQNTGELFF. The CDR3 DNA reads TGTGCCAGCAGCCGTGAACCAGGGACTAGTCAGAACACCGGGGAGCTGTTTTTT.